This section outlines one TCR beta chain sequence together with its context. Antigen specificity is unknown. It was by quantitative 5'-RACE with molecular barcodes that TCR beta libraries were made. MiXCR, applied by TCRdb to the 5' RACE reads, yields one record per CDR3 protein. This table holds 150,000 or so distinct CDR3 sequences, around a third found once. This record comes from a study of CD8 T cells in ankylosing spondylitis. The V gene's germline CDR1 is SGHKS and CDR2 YYEKEE (reference sequence). The CDR3 is made up of 14 amino acids. The ends lost 5 bases at V and 5 bases at J; junction bases unmatched: 6. The study's findings and limits: Those disease-linked clones were CD8+; they were also relatively rare in peripheral blood. Blood of patients with ankylosing spondylitis appeared to be characterized by a TCR beta motif of several highly homologous variants.

The TCR sequence derives from a male donor with ankylosing spondylitis. The sequenced sample was synovial fluid, either unsorted or a sorted T cell fraction (not recorded which). The chain has TRBV5-5 and TRBJ2-5; 10 bases are a match to TRBD1. The CDR3 nucleotides are TGTGCCAGCAGGATAGGACAGGGGGTCGAGACCCAGTACTTC. It translates to CASRIGQGVETQYF.